This T cell receptor (beta chain) was documented in a study of T cells expressing NK-cell markers. Study summary: Among eight sequenced donors, seven carried HCMV seropositivity while one was seronegative. Study-level results: Over 5 donors showed dominant NKG2C+ clonotypes comprising about 1.0-8% of their CD8+ T cells. Researchers report these clonotypes also headed the CD3+CD56-NKG2C+ fraction in four donors.

This CDR3 contains 16 residues. Germline V gene sequence: CDR1 SGHTA, CDR2 FQGNSA. On this clonotype itself: Its antigen is unidentified.

For TCR beta, cDNA was produced by 5'RACE template switching with UMIs. TCRdb re-called the 5' RACE reads, yielding one record per CDR3 amino acid sequence without DNA. The table for this sample gives about 390,000 distinct CDR3 sequences. Sequenced material: blood T cells: a sorted CD56 or NKG2C T cell subset, CD4+ or CD8+ T cells, or bulk PBMC T cells (not recorded which). This chain links TRBV7-2 with TRBJ2-1; TCRdb calls TRBD1, which cannot be checked without DNA. The sequence came from a woman aged 45-59 years in good health. This CDR3 is CASSPRPGVVYNEQFF.